This T cell receptor (beta chain) is drawn from a study of blood T cells in healthy people across ages. Worth noting for this clonotype: Its specificity is not known.

The CDR3 spans 15 residues. Germline V CDR1 and CDR2: MNHEY, SMNVEV (reference sequence). The V end was cut by 5 bases, the J end by 2 bases, with 15 bases between. General study findings and limits: The study found more naive CD4+ cells and higher diversity in long-lived than aged donors. Older individuals had lower TCR beta diversity per million T cells (the decline was roughly linear).

Isolated per sample were at least 6 million PBMCs. Sample-barcoded 5' priming and a J-beta primer mix drove a second PCR of roughly 7 to 11 cycles. Through a template-switch adaptor with 12 random nucleotides, each cDNA molecule received a tag. Via MiXCR, TCRdb re-called the 5' RACE reads, giving one row per CDR3 protein. In the table there are 920,000 or so distinct CDR3 sequences, roughly 45% of which are singletons. Sequencing was carried out using blood. This TCR was sampled from a woman aged 55-75 years in good health. The chain couples TRBV27 to TRBJ1-2; tentative D call: TRBD1 (6 bases). The CDR3 spells CASSTTGRGNYGYTF. In DNA, the CDR3 is TGTGCCAGCAGTACCACAGGGAGGGGGAACTATGGCTACACCTTC.